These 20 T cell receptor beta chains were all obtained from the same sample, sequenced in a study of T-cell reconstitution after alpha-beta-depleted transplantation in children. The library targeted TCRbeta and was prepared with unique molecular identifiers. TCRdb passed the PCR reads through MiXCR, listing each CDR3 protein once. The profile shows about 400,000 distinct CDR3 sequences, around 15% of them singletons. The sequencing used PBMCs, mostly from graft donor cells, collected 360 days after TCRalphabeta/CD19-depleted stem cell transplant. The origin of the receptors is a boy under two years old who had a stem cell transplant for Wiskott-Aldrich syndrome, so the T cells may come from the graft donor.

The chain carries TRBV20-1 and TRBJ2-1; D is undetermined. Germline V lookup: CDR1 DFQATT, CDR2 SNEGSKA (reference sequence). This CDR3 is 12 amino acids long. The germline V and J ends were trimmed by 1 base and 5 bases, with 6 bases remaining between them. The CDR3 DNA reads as TGCAGTGCTAGAGCCTACCACAATGAGCAGTTCTTC. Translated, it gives CSARAYHNEQFF.

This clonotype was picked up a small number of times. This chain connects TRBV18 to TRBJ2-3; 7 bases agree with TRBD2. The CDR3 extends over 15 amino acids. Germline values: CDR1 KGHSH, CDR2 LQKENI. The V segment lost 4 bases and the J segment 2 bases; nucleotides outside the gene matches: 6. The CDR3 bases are TGTGCCAGCTCACAGGGACTAACCCACACAGATACGCAGTATTTT. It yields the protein CASSQGLTHTDTQYF.

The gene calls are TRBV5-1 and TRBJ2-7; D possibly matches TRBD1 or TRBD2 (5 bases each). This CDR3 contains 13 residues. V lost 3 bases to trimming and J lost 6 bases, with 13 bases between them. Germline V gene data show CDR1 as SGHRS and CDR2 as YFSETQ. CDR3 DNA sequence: TGCGCCAGCAGCTCCGGGACCTTGAGCGAGCAGTACTTC. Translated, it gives CASSSGTLSEQYF.

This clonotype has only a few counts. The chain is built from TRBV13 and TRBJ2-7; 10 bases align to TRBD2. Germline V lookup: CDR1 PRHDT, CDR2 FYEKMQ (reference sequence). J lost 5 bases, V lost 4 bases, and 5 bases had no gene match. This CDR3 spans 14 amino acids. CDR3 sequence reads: CASSSGLAMNEQYF. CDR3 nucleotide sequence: TGTGCCAGCAGCTCGGGACTAGCGATGAACGAGCAGTACTTC.

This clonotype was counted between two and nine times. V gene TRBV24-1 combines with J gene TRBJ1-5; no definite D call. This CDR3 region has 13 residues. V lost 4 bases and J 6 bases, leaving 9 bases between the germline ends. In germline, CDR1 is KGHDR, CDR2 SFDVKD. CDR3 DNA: TGTGCCACCAGTGAAGGTGTTGGTCAGCCCCAGCATTTT. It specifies CATSEGVGQPQHF.

The CDR3 nucleotides read TGTGCCAGCAGCCCCGCGGCGGGAGGGACTATTTACGAGCAGTACTTC. Encoded protein: CASSPAAGGTIYEQYF. V gene TRBV12-3 or TRBV12-4 combines with J gene TRBJ2-7; 9 positions match TRBD2. The CDR3 is 16 amino acids. Unmatched junction bases numbered 13, after V lost 6 bases and J lost 4 bases.

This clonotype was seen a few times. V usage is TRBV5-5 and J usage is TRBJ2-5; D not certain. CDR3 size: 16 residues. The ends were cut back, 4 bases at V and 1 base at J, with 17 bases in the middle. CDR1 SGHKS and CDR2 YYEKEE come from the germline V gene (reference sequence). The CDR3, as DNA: TGTGCCAGCAGCCTTCGGATACGGGCCTCCCAAGAGACCCAGTACTTC. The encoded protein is CASSLRIRASQETQYF.

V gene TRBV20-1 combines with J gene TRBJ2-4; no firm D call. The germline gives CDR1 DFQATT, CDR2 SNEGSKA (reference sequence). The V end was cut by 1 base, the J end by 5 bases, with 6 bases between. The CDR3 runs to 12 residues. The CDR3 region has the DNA TGCAGTGCTAGAGTAACAGAAAACATTCAGTACTTC. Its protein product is CSARVTENIQYF.

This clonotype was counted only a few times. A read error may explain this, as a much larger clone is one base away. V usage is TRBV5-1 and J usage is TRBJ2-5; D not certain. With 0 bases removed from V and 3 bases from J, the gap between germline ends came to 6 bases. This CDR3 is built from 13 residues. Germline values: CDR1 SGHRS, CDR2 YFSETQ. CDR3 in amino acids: CASSLAPKETQYF. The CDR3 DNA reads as TGCGCCAGCAGCTTGGCCCCCAAAGAGACCCAGTACTTC.

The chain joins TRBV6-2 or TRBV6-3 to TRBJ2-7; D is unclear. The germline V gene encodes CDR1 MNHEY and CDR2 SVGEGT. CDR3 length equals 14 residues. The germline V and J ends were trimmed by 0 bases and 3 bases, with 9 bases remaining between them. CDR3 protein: CASSYSWTLYEQYF. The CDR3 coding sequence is TGTGCCAGCAGTTACTCCTGGACCCTCTACGAGCAGTACTTC.

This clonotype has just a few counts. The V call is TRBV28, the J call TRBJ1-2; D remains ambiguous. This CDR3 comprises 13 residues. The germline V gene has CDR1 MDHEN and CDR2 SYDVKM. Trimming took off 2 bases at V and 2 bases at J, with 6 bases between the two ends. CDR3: CASSLPRNYGYTF. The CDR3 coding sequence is TGTGCCAGCAGTTTACCCAGAAACTATGGCTACACCTTC.

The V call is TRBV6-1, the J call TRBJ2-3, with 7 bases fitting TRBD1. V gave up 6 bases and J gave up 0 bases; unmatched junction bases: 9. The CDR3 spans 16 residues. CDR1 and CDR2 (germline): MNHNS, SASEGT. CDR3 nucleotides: TGTGCCAGCAGCCGCTTAGGGGGCTCTAGCACAGATACGCAGTATTTT. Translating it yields CASSRLGGSSTDTQYF.

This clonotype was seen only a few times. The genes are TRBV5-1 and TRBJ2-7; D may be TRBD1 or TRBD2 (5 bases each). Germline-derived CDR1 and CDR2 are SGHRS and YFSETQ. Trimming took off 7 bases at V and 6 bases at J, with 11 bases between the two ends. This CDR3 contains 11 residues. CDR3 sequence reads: CASRDALEQYF. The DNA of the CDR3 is TGCGCCAGCCGGGACGCCCTCGAGCAGTACTTC.

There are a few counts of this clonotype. The CDR3 region is CASSFSPADTQYF. The CDR3 nucleotides read TGCGCCAGCAGCTTCAGCCCAGCAGATACGCAGTATTTT. The genes are TRBV5-1 and TRBJ2-3; D is unclear. This CDR3 is built from 13 residues. CDR1 and CDR2 (germline): SGHRS, YFSETQ. Trimming removed 2 bases from V and 4 bases from J, with 8 bases in between.

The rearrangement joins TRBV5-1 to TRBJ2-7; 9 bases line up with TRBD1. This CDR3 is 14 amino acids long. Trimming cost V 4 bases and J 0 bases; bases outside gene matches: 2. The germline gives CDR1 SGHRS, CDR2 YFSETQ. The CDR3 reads CASSRDRASYEQYF. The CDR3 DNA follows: TGCGCCAGCAGCCGGGACAGGGCCTCCTACGAGCAGTACTTC.

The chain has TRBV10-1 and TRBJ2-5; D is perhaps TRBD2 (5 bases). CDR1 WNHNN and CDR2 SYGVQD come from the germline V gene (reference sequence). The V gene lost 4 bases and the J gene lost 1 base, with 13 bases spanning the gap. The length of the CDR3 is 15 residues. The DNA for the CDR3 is TGCGCCAGCAGTGGCGACGGGAAAGGCCAAGAGACCCAGTACTTC. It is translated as CASSGDGKGQETQYF.

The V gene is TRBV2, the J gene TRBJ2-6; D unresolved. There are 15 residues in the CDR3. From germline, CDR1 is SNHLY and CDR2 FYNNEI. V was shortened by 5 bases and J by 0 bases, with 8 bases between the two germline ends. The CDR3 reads CASSQHNSGANVLTF. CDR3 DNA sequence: TGTGCCAGCAGTCAACACAACTCTGGGGCCAACGTCCTGACTTTC.

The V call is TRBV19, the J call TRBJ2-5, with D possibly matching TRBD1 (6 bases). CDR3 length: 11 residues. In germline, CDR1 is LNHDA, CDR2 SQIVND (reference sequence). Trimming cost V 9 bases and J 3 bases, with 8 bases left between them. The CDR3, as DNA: TGTGCCAGGAAGGGGGAAGAGACCCAGTACTTC. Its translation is CARKGEETQYF.

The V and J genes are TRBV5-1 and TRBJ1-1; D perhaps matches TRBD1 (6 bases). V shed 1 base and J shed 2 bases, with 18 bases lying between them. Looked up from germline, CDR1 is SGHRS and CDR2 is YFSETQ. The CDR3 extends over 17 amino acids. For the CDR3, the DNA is TGCGCCAGCAGCTTGTGGTCCGGGGGCGGCTATAACACTGAAGCTTTCTTT. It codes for CASSLWSGGGYNTEAFF.

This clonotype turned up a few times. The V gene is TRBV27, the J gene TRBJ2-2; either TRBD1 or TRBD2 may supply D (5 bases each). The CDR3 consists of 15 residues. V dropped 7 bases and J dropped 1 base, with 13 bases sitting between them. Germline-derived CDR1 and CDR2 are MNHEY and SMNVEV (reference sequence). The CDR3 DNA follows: TGTGCCAGCACCCACTGGGGGAAGAACACCGGGGAGCTGTTTTTT. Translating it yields CASTHWGKNTGELFF.